These 10 T cell receptor beta chains were sequenced from one sample in a study of cytomegalovirus exposure and HLA in healthy donors. The PCR contained 60 Vbeta and 13 Jbeta primers. Measured with immunoSEQ multiplex PCR; TCRdb has only the in-frame clones, and not every one. The data hold 80,000 to 100,000 clones, with about three quarters observed a single time. Sequenced input: PBMCs. The receptors stem from a man aged 45-60 years in good health and CMV-seropositive.

The chain recombines TRBV5-1 with TRBJ2-7; no firm D call. The CDR3 contains 13 residues. The V end was cut by 1 base, the J end by 6 bases, with 11 bases between. Looked up from germline, CDR1 is SGHRS and CDR2 is YFSETQ. The CDR3 nucleotides read TGCGCCAGCAGCTTGATCCAATACGGCGAGCAGTACTTC. It codes for CASSLIQYGEQYF. Full variable domain (remainder filled in from reference TRBV5-1 and TRBJ2-7): KAGVTQTPRYLIKTRGQQVTLSCSPISGHRSVSWYQQTPGQGLQFLFEYFSETQRNKGNFPGRFSGRQFSNSRSEMNVSTLELGDSALYLCASSLIQYGEQYFGPGTRLTVT.

The gene calls are TRBV7-8 and TRBJ1-4; D may be TRBD1 (6 bases). Looked up from germline, CDR1 is SGHVS and CDR2 is FQNEAQ. The CDR3 is 15 residues long. Between the trimmed V and J ends, which lost 4 bases and 3 bases, there was a span of 12 bases. The CDR3 sequence: CASSYYRVPNEKLFF. The CDR3 DNA reads as TGTGCCAGCAGCTACTACAGGGTGCCTAATGAAAAACTGTTTTTT. Drawing the rest from reference TRBV7-8 and TRBJ1-4, the complete variable domain is GAGVSQSPRYKVAKRGQDVALRCDPISGHVSLFWYQQALGQGPEFLTYFQNEAQLDKSGLPSDRFFAERPEGSVSTLKIQRTQQEDSAVYLCASSYYRVPNEKLFFGSGTQLSVL.

The chain carries TRBV29-1 and TRBJ2-2, with TRBD1 as a possible D gene (6 bases). CDR1 and CDR2 (germline): SQVTM, ANQGSEA. Trimming removed 7 bases from V and 3 bases from J, with 6 bases in between. The CDR3 totals 11 residues. CDR3 coding DNA: TGCAGCGGGACAGACACCGGGGAGCTGTTTTTT. Amino acid sequence: CSGTDTGELFF.

The CDR3 sequence is CSAEAPGQGASGYTF. The CDR3 nucleotides are TGCAGCGCCGAAGCACCGGGACAGGGGGCGTCTGGCTACACCTTC. The chain uses TRBV29-1 and TRBJ1-2, with 12 bases that match TRBD1. V gave up 7 bases and J gave up 7 bases; unmatched junction bases: 13. This CDR3 has 15 amino acids. Germline CDR1 reads SQVTM; CDR2 reads ANQGSEA.

The genes are TRBV7-2 and TRBJ2-4; D gene unclear. Germline lookup yields CDR1 SGHTA and CDR2 FQGNSA. Between the trimmed V and J ends, which lost 5 bases and 1 base, there was a span of 15 bases. The CDR3 covers 16 residues. The CDR3 sequence: CASSRLEELAKNIQYF. In DNA form, the CDR3 reads TGTGCCAGCAGCCGCCTCGAGGAGCTGGCCAAAAACATTCAGTACTTC. The entire variable domain, with the rest obtained from reference TRBV7-2 and TRBJ2-4, is as follows: GAGVSQSPSNKVTEKGKDVELRCDPISGHTALYWYRQSLGQGLEFLIYFQGNSAPDKSGLPSDRFSAERTGGSVSTLTIQRTQQEDSAVYLCASSRLEELAKNIQYFGAGTRLSVL.

DNA for the CDR3: TGTGCCAGCAGTGAAAGGGGGTTTGGCTACACCTTC. Its translation: CASSERGFGYTF. J is TRBJ1-2 and V is TRBV2, with a tentative D call TRBD1 (6 bases). In germline, CDR1 is SNHLY, CDR2 FYNNEI. The CDR3 extends over 12 amino acids. Trimming took 2 bases from V and 7 from J, leaving 8 bases between them. The variable domain in full, completed from reference TRBV2 and TRBJ1-2, reads EPEVTQTPSHQVTQMGQEVILRCVPISNHLYFYWYRQILGQKVEFLVSFYNNEISEKSEIFDDQFSVERPDGSNFTLKIRSTKLEDSAMYFCASSERGFGYTFGSGTRLTVV.

This chain uses TRBV4-3 with TRBJ2-5, with D tentatively TRBD1 (6 bases). Germline V gene data show CDR1 as LGHNA and CDR2 as YSLEER. Deletions cut 3 bases from V and 1 base from J, with 12 bases between. This CDR3 is built from 15 residues. In nucleotides, the CDR3 is TGCGCCAGCAGCCACTACCGGGACATCCAAGAGACCCAGTACTTC. This translates into CASSHYRDIQETQYF.

This chain joins TRBV10-3 and TRBJ2-3, with 9 bases identical to TRBD1. V dropped 9 bases and J dropped 4; count of bases not matched to a gene: 5. The CDR3 spans 13 residues. Looked up from germline, CDR1 is ENHRY and CDR2 is SYGVKD. CDR3 DNA: TGTGCCATTCAGACAGGGGGGGCAGATACGCAGTATTTT. Translating it yields CAIQTGGADTQYF.

The chain employs TRBV6-5 and TRBJ1-2, with 10 bases identical to TRBD1. The CDR3 extends over 15 amino acids. Germline CDR1 and CDR2: MNHEY and SVGAGI. V lost 5 bases and J lost 4; bases outside the gene matches: 7. CDR3 nucleotide sequence: TGTGCCAGCAGTACGAATCGGGACAGGGGCTATGGCTACACCTTC. It is translated as CASSTNRDRGYGYTF.

The rearrangement joins TRBV11-1 to TRBJ1-1; D is unresolved. This CDR3 has 13 amino acids. Per the germline V gene, CDR1 is SGHAT and CDR2 is FQDESV (reference sequence). V lost 5 bases and J 3 bases, leaving 10 bases between the germline ends. This CDR3 is CASSPREDTEAFF. The CDR3 bases are TGTGCCAGCAGCCCACGGGAGGACACTGAAGCTTTCTTT.